This T cell receptor beta chain came from a study of blood T cell repertoires in COVID-19. The overall study: Specimens from acute and convalescent COVID-19 originated in the United States, Italy and Spain.

In the study's own analysis: Reference gene primer amplification gave nucleated cell count estimates. Assay: immunoSEQ multiplex PCR; the TCRdb copy retains only in-frame clones and omits some. V and J calls and clone size are given by that table; D and trimming were obtained from the DNA. The data contain 220,000 or so clones, 92% of them singletons. Enrollment of patients from Seattle took place during active infection, with longitudinal follow-up. Per the germline V gene, CDR1 is SGHTA and CDR2 is FQGNSA. This CDR3 is built from 15 residues. Unmatched junction bases numbered 7, after V lost 2 bases and J lost 4 bases.

This sequence joins TRBV7-2 and TRBJ1-1; TRBD1 aligns across 7 bases. Sequences were obtained from peripheral blood. The TCR originated in a man between 60 and 75 years old with COVID-19, enrolled during active disease. DNA of the CDR3: TGTGCCAGCAGCTTACAACAGGGGCCGGGCACTGAAGCTTTCTTT. This encodes CASSLQQGPGTEAFF.